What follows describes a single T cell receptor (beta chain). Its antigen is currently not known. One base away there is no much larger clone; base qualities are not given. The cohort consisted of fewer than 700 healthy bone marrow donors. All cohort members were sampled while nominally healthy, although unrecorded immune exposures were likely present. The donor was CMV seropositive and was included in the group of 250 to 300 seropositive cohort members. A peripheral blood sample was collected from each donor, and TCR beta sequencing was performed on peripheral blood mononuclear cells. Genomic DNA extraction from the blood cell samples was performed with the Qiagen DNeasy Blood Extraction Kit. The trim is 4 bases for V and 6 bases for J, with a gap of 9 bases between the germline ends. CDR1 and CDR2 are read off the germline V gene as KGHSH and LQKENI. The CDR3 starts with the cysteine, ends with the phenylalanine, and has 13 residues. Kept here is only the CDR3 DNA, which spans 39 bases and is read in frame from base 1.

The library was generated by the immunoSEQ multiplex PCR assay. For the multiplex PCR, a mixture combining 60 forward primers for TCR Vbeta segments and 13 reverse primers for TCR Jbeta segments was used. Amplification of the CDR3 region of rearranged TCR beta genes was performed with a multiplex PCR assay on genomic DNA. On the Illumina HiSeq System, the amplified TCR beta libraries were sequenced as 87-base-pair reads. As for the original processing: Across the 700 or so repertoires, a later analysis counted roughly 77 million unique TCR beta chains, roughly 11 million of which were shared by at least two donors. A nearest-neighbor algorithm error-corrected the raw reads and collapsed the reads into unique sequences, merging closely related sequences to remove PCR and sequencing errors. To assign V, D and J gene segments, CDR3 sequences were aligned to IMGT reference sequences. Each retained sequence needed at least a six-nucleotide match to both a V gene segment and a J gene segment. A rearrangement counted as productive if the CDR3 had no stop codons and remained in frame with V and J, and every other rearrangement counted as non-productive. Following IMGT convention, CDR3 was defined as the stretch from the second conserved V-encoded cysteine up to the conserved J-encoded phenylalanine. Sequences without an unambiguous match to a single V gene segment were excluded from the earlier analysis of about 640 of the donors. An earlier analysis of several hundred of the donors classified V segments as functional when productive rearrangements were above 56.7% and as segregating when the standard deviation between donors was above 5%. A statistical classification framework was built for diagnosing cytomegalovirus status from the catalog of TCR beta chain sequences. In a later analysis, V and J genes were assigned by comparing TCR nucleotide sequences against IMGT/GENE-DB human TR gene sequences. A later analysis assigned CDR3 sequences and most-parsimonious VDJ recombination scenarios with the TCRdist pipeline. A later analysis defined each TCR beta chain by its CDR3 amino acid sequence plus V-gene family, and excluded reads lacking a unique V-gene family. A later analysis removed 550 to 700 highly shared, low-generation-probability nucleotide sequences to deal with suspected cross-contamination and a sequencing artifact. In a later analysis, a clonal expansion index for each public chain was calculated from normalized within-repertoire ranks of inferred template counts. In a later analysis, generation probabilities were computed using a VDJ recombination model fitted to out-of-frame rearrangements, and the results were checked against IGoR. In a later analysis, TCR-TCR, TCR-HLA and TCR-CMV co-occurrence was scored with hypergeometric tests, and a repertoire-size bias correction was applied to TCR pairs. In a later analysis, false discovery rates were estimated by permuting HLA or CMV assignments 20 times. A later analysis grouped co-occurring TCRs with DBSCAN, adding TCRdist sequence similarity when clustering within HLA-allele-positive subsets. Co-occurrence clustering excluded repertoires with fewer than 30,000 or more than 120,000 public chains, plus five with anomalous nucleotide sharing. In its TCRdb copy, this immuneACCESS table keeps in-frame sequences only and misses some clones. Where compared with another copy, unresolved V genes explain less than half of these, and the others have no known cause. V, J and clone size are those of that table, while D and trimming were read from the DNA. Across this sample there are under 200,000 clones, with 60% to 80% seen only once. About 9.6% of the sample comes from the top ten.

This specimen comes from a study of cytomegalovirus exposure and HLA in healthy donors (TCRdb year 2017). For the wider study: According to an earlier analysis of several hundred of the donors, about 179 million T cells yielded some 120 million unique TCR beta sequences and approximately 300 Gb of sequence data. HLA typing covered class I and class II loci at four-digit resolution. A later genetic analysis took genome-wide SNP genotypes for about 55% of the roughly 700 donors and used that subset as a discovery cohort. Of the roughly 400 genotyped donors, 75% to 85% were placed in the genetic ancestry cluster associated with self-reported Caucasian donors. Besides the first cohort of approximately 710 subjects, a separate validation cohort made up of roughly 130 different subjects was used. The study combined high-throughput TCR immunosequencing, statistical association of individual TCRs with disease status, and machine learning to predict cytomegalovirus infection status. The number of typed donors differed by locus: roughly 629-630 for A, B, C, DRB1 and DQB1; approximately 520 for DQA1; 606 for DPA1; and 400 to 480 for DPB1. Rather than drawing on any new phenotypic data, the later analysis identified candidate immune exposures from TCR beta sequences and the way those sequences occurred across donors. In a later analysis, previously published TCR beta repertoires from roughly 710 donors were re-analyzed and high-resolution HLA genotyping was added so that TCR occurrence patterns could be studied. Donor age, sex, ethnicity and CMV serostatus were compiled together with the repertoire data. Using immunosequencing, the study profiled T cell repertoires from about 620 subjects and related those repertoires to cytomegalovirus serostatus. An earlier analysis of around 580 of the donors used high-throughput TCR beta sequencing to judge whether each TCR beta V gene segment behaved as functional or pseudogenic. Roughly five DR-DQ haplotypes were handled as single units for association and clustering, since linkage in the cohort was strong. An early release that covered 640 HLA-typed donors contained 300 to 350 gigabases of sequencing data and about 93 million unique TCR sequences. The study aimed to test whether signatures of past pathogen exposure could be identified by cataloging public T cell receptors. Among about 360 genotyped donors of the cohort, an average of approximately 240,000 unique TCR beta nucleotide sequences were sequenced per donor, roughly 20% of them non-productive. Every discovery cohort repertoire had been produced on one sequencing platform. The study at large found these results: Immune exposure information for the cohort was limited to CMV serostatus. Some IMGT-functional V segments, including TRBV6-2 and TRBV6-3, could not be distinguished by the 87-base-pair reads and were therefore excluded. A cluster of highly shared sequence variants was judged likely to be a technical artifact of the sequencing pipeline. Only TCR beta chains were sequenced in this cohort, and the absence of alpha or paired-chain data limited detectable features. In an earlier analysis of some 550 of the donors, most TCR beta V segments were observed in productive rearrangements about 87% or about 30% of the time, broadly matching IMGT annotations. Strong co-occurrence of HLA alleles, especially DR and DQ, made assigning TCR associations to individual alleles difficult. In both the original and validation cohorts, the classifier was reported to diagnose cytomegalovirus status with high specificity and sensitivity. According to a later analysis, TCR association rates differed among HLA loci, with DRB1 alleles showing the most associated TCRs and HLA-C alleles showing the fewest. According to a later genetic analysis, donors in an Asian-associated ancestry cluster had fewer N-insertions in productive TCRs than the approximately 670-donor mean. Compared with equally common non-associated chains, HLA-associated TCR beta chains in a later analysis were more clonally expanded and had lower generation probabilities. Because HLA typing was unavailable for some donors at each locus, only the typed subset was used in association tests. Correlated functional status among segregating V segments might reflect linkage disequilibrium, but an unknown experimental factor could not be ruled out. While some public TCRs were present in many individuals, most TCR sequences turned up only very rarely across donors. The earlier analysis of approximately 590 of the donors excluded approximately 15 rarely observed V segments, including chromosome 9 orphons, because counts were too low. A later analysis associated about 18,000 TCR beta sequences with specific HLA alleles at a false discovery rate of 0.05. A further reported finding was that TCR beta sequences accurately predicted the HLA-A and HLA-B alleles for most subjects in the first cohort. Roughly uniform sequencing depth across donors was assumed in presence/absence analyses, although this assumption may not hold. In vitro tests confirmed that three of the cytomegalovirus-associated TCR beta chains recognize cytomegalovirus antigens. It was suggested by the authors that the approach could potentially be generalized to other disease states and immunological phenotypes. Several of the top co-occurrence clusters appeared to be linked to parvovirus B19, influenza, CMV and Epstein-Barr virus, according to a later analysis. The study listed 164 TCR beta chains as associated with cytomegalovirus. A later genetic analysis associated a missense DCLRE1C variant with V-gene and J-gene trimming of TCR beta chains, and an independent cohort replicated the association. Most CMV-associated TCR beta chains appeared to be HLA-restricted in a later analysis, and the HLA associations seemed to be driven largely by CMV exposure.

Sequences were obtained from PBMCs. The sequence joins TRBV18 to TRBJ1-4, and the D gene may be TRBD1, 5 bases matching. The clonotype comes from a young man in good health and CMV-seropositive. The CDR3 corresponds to CASSRGADEKLFF. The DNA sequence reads TGTGCCAGCTCACGCGGGGCCGATGAAAAACTGTTTTTT.